The rows below give T cell receptor beta chains drawn from one sample of a study of T cells after yellow fever vaccination. TCRdb analysed the 5' RACE reads with MiXCR anew, one entry per CDR3 protein. The table lists hundreds of thousands of distinct CDR3 sequences, roughly 8.7% of them singletons. The sample here was PBMCs, taken on the day of the first yellow fever vaccination. These TCRs come from a man aged 18 to 30 who received the YFV17D yellow fever vaccine. The CDR3 runs from the conserved cysteine through the conserved F or W. Fields, in order: D gene, clone size, V gene, J gene, CDR3 protein, CDR3 DNA. D genes are given only for firm matches. The size field is filled for only some rows; it gives once, few, many or a size class.

d_call: -; clone_size: many; v_call: TRBV7-2; j_call: TRBJ2-3; cdr3_aa: CASSLGQYTDTQYF; cdr3_nt: TGTGCCAGCAGCTTAGGCCAGTACACAGATACGCAGTATTTT
d_call: -; clone_size: -; v_call: TRBV7-9; j_call: TRBJ2-2; cdr3_aa: CASSIRTTAGELFF; cdr3_nt: TGTGCCAGCAGCATCCGCACGACAGCCGGGGAGCTGTTTTTT
d_call: -; clone_size: few; v_call: TRBV5-8; j_call: TRBJ2-7; cdr3_aa: CASSLWGVVYEQYF; cdr3_nt: TGTGCCAGCAGCTTGTGGGGGGTGGTCTACGAGCAGTACTTC
d_call: TRBD2; clone_size: many; v_call: TRBV4-3; j_call: TRBJ2-7; cdr3_aa: CASSQDLAASYEQYF; cdr3_nt: TGCGCCAGCAGCCAAGACCTAGCGGCCTCCTACGAGCAGTACTTC
d_call: -; clone_size: few; v_call: TRBV7-2; j_call: TRBJ1-2; cdr3_aa: CASSLDSFYGYTF; cdr3_nt: TGTGCCAGCAGCTTAGACAGTTTCTATGGCTACACCTTC
d_call: -; clone_size: -; v_call: TRBV5-5; j_call: TRBJ2-5; cdr3_aa: CASSLGDFAETQYF; cdr3_nt: TGTGCCAGCAGCTTGGGGGACTTCGCGGAGACCCAGTACTTC
d_call: -; clone_size: -; v_call: TRBV28; j_call: TRBJ1-5; cdr3_aa: CASSPGGPSDPWPQHF; cdr3_nt: TGTGCCAGCAGTCCCGGTGGCCCAAGCGACCCCTGGCCCCAGCATTTT
d_call: -; clone_size: -; v_call: TRBV15; j_call: TRBJ1-2; cdr3_aa: CATSRTGRLGYTF; cdr3_nt: TGTGCCACCAGCAGAACAGGGCGCCTTGGCTACACCTTC
d_call: TRBD1; clone_size: many; v_call: TRBV6-6; j_call: TRBJ2-7; cdr3_aa: CASSYGTGGEQYF; cdr3_nt: TGTGCCAGCAGTTACGGGACAGGGGGGGAGCAGTACTTC
d_call: -; clone_size: -; v_call: TRBV5-1; j_call: TRBJ2-7; cdr3_aa: CASSFGGGTYEHYF; cdr3_nt: -
d_call: -; clone_size: few; v_call: TRBV27; j_call: TRBJ2-1; cdr3_aa: CASRTGWNEQFF; cdr3_nt: TGTGCCAGCAGAACAGGGTGGAATGAGCAGTTCTTC
d_call: -; clone_size: many; v_call: TRBV5-1; j_call: TRBJ2-3; cdr3_aa: CASSRDTDTQYF; cdr3_nt: TGTGCCAGCAGCCGGGACACAGATACGCAGTATTTT
d_call: TRBD2; clone_size: -; v_call: TRBV19; j_call: TRBJ2-5; cdr3_aa: CASSSLAGAHGAQYF; cdr3_nt: TGTGCCAGTAGCTCACTAGCGGGGGCTCACGGCGCCCAGTACTTC
d_call: -; clone_size: many; v_call: TRBV20-1; j_call: TRBJ2-5; cdr3_aa: CSARGQHQTQYF; cdr3_nt: TGCAGTGCTAGAGGCCAGCATCAGACCCAGTACTTC
d_call: -; clone_size: many; v_call: TRBV15; j_call: TRBJ1-5; cdr3_aa: CATSRALAAQPQHF; cdr3_nt: TGTGCCACCAGCAGAGCCTTAGCGGCTCAGCCCCAGCATTTT
d_call: -; clone_size: -; v_call: TRBV20-1; j_call: TRBJ1-1; cdr3_aa: CSAPAQGNTEAFF; cdr3_nt: TGCAGTGCTCCCGCACAGGGAAACACTGAAGCTTTCTTT
d_call: -; clone_size: -; v_call: TRBV20-1; j_call: TRBJ2-5; cdr3_aa: CSARDGTFQETQYF; cdr3_nt: TGCAGTGCTAGAGACGGGACATTCCAAGAGACCCAGTACTTC
d_call: TRBD2; clone_size: few; v_call: TRBV5-5; j_call: TRBJ2-3; cdr3_aa: CASSTGLAGGLDTQYF; cdr3_nt: TGTGCCAGCAGCACCGGACTAGCGGGGGGGCTGGATACGCAGTATTTT
d_call: TRBD1; clone_size: -; v_call: TRBV5-4; j_call: TRBJ2-7; cdr3_aa: CASSWTGARGINF; cdr3_nt: TGTGCCAGCAGCTGGACAGGGGCGCGGGGCATAAACTTC
d_call: -; clone_size: -; v_call: TRBV6-2/TRBV6-3; j_call: TRBJ1-2; cdr3_aa: CASFSIVDGYTF; cdr3_nt: TGTGCCAGTTTCAGCATCGTCGATGGGTACACCTTC
d_call: TRBD1; clone_size: many; v_call: TRBV19; j_call: TRBJ1-4; cdr3_aa: CASSGTGAATNEKLFF; cdr3_nt: TGTGCCAGTAGTGGGACAGGAGCCGCGACTAATGAAAAACTGTTTTTT
d_call: TRBD1; clone_size: many; v_call: TRBV7-2; j_call: TRBJ1-2; cdr3_aa: CASSPWTGGYTF; cdr3_nt: TGTGCCAGCAGCCCTTGGACAGGGGGTTACACCTTC
d_call: -; clone_size: -; v_call: TRBV7-9; j_call: TRBJ1-2; cdr3_aa: CASSLDGFRYTF; cdr3_nt: TGTGCCAGCAGCCTGGACGGATTTCGCTACACCTTC
d_call: -; clone_size: many; v_call: TRBV5-1; j_call: TRBJ1-1; cdr3_aa: CASSLFGENTEAFF; cdr3_nt: TGCGCCAGCAGCTTGTTCGGGGAGAACACTGAAGCTTTCTTT
d_call: TRBD1; clone_size: -; v_call: TRBV19; j_call: TRBJ1-1; cdr3_aa: CASRDRGYFPSAEAFF; cdr3_nt: TGTGCCAGTAGGGACAGGGGTTATTTCCCCTCTGCTGAAGCTTTCTTT
d_call: -; clone_size: few; v_call: TRBV20-1; j_call: TRBJ2-3; cdr3_aa: CSARSRSGTDTQYF; cdr3_nt: TGCAGTGCTAGAAGCAGGTCCGGCACAGATACGCAGTATTTT
d_call: -; clone_size: few; v_call: TRBV6-1; j_call: TRBJ2-4; cdr3_aa: CASSENGRAAGAKNIQYF; cdr3_nt: TGTGCCAGCAGTGAGAACGGACGGGCCGCGGGAGCCAAAAACATTCAGTACTTC
d_call: -; clone_size: many; v_call: TRBV5-1; j_call: TRBJ2-2; cdr3_aa: CASSPPTYTGELFF; cdr3_nt: TGCGCCAGCAGCCCCCCGACCTACACGGGGGAGCTGTTTTTT
d_call: -; clone_size: -; v_call: TRBV27; j_call: TRBJ2-1; cdr3_aa: CASKRVRLGNEQFF; cdr3_nt: TGTGCCAGCAAACGGGTCCGCCTGGGCAATGAGCAGTTCTTC
d_call: TRBD2; clone_size: few; v_call: TRBV20-1; j_call: TRBJ2-1; cdr3_aa: CSALAGQMYNEQFF; cdr3_nt: TGCAGTGCCCTAGCGGGACAGATGTACAATGAGCAGTTCTTC
d_call: -; clone_size: few; v_call: TRBV5-1; j_call: TRBJ1-4; cdr3_aa: CASSLGIVAGDQKLFF; cdr3_nt: TGCGCCAGCAGCTTGGGGATCGTGGCAGGGGATCAAAAACTGTTTTTT